This section outlines one TCR beta chain sequence together with its context. Its antigen is currently unknown. The CDR3 is made up of 19 amino acids. J was trimmed by 0 bases and V by 0 bases; bases with no gene match: 11. Germline CDR1 is LGHNA and CDR2 is YNFKEQ. Repertoires were generated with immunoSEQ multiplex PCR, while TCRdb's copy carries only in-frame clones and drops some. The sample consists of 550,000 to 600,000 clones, about 98% of them appearing once. This record belongs to a study of shared clonotypes between healthy human individuals. General study findings and limits: Sequencing depth was predicted to influence how clonotypes are shared among donors.

Naive CD8 cells lacked CD45RO and underwent positive selection for CCR7, leaving out terminally differentiated effector memory CD45RA+ cells. This clonotype originated in a man aged 30-40 years in good health. The sample was naive CD8+ T cells sorted from blood. V gene TRBV4-2 combines with J gene TRBJ2-1; 7 bases fit TRBD2. CDR3 residues: CASSQEGTSGGGSYNEQFF. The CDR3 region has the DNA TGTGCCAGCAGCCAAGAGGGTACGTCGGGAGGTGGCTCCTACAATGAGCAGTTCTTC.